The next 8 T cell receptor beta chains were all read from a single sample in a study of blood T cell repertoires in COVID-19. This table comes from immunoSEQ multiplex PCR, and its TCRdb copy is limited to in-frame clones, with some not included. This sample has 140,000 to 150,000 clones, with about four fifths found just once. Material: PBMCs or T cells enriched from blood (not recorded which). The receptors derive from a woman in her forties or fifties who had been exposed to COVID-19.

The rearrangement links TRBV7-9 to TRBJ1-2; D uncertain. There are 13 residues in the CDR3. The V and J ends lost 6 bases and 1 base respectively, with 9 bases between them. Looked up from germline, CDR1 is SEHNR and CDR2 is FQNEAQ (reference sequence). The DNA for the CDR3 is TGTGCCAGCAGACATAACAGTAACTATGGCTACACCTTC. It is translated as CASRHNSNYGYTF.

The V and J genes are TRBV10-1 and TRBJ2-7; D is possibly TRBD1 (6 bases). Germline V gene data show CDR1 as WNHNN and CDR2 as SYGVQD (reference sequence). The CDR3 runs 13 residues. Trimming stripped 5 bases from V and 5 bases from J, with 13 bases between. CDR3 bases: TGCGCCAGCAGTCCCCGTGAGGGGGACGAGCAGTACTTC. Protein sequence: CASSPREGDEQYF.

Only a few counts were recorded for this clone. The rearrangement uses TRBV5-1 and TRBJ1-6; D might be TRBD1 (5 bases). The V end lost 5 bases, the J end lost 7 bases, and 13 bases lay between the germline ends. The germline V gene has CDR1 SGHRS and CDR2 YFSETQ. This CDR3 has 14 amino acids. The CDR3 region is CASRPRAANSPLHF. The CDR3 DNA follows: TGCGCCAGCAGGCCCAGGGCGGCCAATTCACCCCTCCACTTT.

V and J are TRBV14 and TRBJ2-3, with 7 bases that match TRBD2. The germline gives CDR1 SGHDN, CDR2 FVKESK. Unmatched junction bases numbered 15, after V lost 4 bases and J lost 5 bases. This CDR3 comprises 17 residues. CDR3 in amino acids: CASSLESVLARGDTQYF. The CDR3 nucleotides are TGTGCCAGCAGCCTAGAGTCAGTACTAGCGAGAGGAGATACGCAGTATTTT. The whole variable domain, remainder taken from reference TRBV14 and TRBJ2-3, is EAGVTQFPSHSVIEKGQTVTLRCDPISGHDNLYWYRRVMGKEIKFLLHFVKESKQDESGMPNNRFLAERTGGTYSTLKVQPAELEDSGVYFCASSLESVLARGDTQYFGPGTRLTVL.

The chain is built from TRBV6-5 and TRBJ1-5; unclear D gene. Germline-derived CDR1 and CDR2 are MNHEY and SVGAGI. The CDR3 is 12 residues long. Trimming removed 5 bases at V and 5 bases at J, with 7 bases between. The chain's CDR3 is CASSPPYQPQHF. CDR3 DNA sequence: TGTGCCAGCAGTCCTCCTTATCAGCCCCAGCATTTT.

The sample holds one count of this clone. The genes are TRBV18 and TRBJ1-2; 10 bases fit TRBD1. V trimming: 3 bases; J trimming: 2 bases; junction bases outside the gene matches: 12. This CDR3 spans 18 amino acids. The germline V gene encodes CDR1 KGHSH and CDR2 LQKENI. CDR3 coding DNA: TGTGCCAGCTCACCCTTACCGGGACAGGGGAAAGGGAACTATGGCTACACCTTC. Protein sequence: CASSPLPGQGKGNYGYTF.

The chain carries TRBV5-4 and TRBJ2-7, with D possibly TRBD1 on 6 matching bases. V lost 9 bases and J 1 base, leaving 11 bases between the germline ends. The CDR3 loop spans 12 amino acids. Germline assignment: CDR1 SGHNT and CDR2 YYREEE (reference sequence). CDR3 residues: CATSDRSYEQYF. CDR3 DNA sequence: TGTGCCACCTCGGACAGATCCTACGAGCAGTACTTC.

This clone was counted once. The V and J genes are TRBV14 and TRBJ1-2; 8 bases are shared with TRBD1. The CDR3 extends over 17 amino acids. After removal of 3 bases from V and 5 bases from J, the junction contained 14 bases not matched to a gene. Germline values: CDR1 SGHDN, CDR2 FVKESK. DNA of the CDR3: TGTGCCAGCAGCCACATCAAGCAGGGGGCGTCTTTATATGGCTACACCTTC. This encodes CASSHIKQGASLYGYTF.